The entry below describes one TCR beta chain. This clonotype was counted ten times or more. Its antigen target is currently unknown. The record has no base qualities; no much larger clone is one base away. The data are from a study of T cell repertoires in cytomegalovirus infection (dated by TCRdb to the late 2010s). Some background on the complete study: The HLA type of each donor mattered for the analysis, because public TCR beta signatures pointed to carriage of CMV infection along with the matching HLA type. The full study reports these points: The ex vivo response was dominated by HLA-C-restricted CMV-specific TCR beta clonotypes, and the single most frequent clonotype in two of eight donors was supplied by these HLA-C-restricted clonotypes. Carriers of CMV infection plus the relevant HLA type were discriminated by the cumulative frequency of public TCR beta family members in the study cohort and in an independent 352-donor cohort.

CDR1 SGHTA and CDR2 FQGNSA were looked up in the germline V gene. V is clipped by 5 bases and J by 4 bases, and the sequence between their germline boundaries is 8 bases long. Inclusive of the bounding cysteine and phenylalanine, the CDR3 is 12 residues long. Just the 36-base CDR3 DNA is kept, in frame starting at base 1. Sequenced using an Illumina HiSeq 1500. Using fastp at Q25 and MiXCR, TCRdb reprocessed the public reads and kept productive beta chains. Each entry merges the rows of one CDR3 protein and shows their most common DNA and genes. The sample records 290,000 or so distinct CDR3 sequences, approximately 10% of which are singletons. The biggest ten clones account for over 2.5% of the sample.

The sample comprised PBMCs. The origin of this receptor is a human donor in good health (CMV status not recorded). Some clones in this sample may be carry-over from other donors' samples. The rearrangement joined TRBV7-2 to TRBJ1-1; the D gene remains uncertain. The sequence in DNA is TGTGCCAGCAGCCCCGGTGGCACTGAAGCTTTCTTT. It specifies CASSPGGTEAFF. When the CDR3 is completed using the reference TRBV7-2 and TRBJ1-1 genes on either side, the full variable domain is GAGVSQSPSNKVTEKGKDVELRCDPISGHTALYWYRQSLGQGLEFLIYFQGNSAPDKSGLPSDRFSAERTGGSVSTLTIQRTQQEDSAVYLCASSPGGTEAFFGQGTRLTVV.